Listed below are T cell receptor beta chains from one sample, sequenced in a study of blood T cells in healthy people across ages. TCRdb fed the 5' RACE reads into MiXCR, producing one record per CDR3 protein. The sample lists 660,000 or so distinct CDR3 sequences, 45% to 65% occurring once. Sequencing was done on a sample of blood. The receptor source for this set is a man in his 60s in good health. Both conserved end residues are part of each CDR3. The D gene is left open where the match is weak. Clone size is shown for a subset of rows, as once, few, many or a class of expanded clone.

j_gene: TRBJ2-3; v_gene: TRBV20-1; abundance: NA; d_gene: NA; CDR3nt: TGCAGTGCCCCGATGGAGGGCCAGGATACGCAGTATTTT; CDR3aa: CSAPMEGQDTQYF
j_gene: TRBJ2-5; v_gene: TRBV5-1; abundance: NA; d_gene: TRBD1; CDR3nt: TGCGCCAGCAGCTCACAGGGGGCGGATGAGACCCAGTACTTC; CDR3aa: CASSSQGADETQYF
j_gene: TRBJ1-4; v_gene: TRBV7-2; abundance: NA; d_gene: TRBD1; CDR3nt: TGTGCCAGCAGCCACCAGACAGGGGAGGGAGAAAAACTGTTTTTT; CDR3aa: CASSHQTGEGEKLFF
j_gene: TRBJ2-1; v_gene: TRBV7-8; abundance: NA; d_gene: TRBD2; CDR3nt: TGTGCCAGCTGTCGCTTATCCGCCGGACAGTTCCTAGCGGGGCCTTACAATGAGCAGTTCTTC; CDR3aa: CASCRLSAGQFLAGPYNEQFF
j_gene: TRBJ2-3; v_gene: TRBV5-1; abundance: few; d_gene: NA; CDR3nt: TGCGCCAGCAGCCCACCGTACGCCGAAAGAGATACGCAGTATTTT; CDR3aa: CASSPPYAERDTQYF
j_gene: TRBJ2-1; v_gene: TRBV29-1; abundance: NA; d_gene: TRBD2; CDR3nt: TGCAGCGTGGGGGGGGAGTCGGTCACCGGGGAGCTGTTCTTC; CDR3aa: CSVGGESVTGELFF
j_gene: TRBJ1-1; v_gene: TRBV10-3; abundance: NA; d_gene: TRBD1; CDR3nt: TGTGCCATCAGTGATAGGGGGCTTGGGAACACTGAAGCTTTCTTT; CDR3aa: CAISDRGLGNTEAFF
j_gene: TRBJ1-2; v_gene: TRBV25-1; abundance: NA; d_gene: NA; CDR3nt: TGTGCCAGCAGTGACTCATACACAGGCTACACCTTC; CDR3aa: CASSDSYTGYTF
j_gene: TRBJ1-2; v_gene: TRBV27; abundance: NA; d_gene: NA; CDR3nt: TGTGCCAGCAGTCCGAGGGGCGCTCCTAACTATGGCTACACCTTC; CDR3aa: CASSPRGAPNYGYTF
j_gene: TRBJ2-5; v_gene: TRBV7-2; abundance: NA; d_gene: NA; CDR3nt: TGTGCCAGCAGCTTAGCAGTAGGCCACTACAATGAGCAGTACTTC; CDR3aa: CASSLAVGHYNEQYF
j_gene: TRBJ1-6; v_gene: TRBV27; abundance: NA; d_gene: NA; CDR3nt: TGTGCCAGCAGATCCGACAGCTCCTATAATTCACCCCTCCACTTT; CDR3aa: CASRSDSSYNSPLHF
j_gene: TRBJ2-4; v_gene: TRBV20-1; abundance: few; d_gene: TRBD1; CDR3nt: TGCAGTGCTAGAGGTCCGGGACAGCTAAACATTCAGTACTTC; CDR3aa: CSARGPGQLNIQYF
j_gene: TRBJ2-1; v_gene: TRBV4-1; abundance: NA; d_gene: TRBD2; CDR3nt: TGCGCCAGCAAAACTAGCGGCAATGAGCAGTTCTTC; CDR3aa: CASKTSGNEQFF
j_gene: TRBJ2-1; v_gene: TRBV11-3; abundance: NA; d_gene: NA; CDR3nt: TGTGCCAGCAGCTTAAATTACTACAATGAGCAGTTCTTC; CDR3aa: CASSLNYYNEQFF
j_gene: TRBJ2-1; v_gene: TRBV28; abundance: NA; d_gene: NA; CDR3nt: TGTGCCAGCAGTTTCCTCCCAGCTAGCTCCTACAATGAGCAGTTCTTC; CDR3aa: CASSFLPASSYNEQFF
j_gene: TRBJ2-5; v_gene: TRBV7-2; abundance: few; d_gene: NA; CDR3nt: TGTGCCAGCAGCCTCAACCCGGAAGAGACCCAGTACTTC; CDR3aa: CASSLNPEETQYF
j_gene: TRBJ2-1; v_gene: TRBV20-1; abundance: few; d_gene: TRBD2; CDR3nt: TGCAGTGCTAGCGGGACTAGCGGGGCCTGCAATGAGCAGTTCTTC; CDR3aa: CSASGTSGACNEQFF
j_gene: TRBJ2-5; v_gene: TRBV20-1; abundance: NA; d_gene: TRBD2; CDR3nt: TGCAGTGCTAGAGACCTCCAGCTAGCGGGTAAAGAGACCCAGTACTTC; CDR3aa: CSARDLQLAGKETQYF
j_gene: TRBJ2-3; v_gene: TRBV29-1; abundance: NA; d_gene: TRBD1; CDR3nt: TGCAGCGTTGGACAGGGGACGGGCACAGATACGCAGTATTTT; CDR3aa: CSVGQGTGTDTQYF
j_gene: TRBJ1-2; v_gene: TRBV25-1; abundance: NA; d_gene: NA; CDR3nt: TGTGCCAGCAGTGAATATTGGCAGTCCGATGGCTACACCTTC; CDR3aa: CASSEYWQSDGYTF
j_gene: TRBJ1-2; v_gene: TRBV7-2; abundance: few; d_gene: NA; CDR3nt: TGTGCCAGCAGCTTATACAGGGATAACTATGGCTACACCTTC; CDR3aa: CASSLYRDNYGYTF
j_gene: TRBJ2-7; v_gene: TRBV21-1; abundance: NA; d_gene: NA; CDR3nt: TGTGCCAGCAGCAAAGGTTCAGGGGCCTACGAGCAGTACTTC; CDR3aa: CASSKGSGAYEQYF
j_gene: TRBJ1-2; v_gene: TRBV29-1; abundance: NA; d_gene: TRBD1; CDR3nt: TGCAGCGCCACAGGGGCCCGTTATGGCTACACCTTC; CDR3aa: CSATGARYGYTF
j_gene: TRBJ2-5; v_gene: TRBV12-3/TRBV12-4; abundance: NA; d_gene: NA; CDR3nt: TGTGCCAGCAGTTTTTCGTCGCAAGGAACGGAGACCCAGTACTTC; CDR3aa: CASSFSSQGTETQYF
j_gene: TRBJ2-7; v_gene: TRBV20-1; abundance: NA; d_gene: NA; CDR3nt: TGCAGTGCTTTAGGGACCGGAAGGGAGCAGTACTTC; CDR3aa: CSALGTGREQYF
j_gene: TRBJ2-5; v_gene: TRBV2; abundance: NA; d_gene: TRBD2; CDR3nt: TGTGCCAGCAGTGCGCTAGCGGGGGGCCAAGAGACCCAGTACTTC; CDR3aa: CASSALAGGQETQYF
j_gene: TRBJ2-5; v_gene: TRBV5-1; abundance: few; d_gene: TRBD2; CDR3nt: TGCGCCAGCAGCCCCAGACTAGCGGGGGTCCAAGAGACCCAGTACTTC; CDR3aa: CASSPRLAGVQETQYF
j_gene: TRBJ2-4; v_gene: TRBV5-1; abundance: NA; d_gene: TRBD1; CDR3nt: TGCGCCAGCAGCGTGGACAGGGAGGCCAAAAACATTCAGTACTTC; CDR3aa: CASSVDREAKNIQYF
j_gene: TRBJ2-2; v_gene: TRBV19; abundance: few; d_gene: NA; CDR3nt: TGTGCCACAAGCGATTATACCGGGGAGCTGTTTTTT; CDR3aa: CATSDYTGELFF
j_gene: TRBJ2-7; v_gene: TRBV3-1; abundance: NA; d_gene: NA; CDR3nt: TGTGCCAGCAGCCGCTGGACGGGTGCCGACGAGCAGTACTTC; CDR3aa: CASSRWTGADEQYF
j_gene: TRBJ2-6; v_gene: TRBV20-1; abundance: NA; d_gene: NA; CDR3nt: TGCAGTGCTAGAGTTACAGGGACTGGGGCCAACGTCCTGACTTTC; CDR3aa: CSARVTGTGANVLTF
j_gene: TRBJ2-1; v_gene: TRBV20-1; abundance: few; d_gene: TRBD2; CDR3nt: TGCAGTGCTAGAGGACTAGCGGGGCAGCAGTTCTTC; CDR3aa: CSARGLAGQQFF
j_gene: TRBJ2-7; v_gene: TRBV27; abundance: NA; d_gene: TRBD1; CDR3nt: TGTGCCAGCAGTATACCGGGACAGGGGCGGGAGCAGTACTTC; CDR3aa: CASSIPGQGREQYF
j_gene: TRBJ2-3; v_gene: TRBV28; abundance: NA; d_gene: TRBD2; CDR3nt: TGTGCCAGCACCCGGACTAGCGCTGGCACAGATACGCAGTATTTT; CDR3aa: CASTRTSAGTDTQYF
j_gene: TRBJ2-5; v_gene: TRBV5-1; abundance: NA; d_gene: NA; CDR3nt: TGCGCCAGCAGGGCGGGGTACCAAGAGACCCAGTACTTC; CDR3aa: CASRAGYQETQYF
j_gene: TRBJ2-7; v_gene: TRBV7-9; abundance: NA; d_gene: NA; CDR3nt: TGTGCCAGCAGCGGCAGGGAATCGCTTGGCTCCTACGAGCAGTACTTC; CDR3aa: CASSGRESLGSYEQYF
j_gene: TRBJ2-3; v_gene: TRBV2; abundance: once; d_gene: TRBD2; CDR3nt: TGTGCCAGCAGCCGGGAGGCCACCACAGATACGCAGTATTTT; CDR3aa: CASSREATTDTQYF
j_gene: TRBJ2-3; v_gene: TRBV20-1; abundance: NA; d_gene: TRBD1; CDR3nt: TGCAGTGCACAAGACAGGGCGACAGATACGCAGTATTTT; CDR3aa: CSAQDRATDTQYF
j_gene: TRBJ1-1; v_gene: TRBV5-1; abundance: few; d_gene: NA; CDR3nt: TGCGCCAGCAGCTTCACCGGGACGGTGAACACTGAAGCTTTCTTT; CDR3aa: CASSFTGTVNTEAFF
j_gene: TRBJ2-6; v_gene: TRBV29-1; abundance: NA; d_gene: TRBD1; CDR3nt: TGCAGCGTTCGACAGGGGGCAACTGGGGCCAACGTCCTGACTTTC; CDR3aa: CSVRQGATGANVLTF
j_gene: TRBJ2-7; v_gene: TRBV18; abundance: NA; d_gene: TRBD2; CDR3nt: TGTGCCAGCTCAGAACTAGCGGGGGGAACCTACGAGCAGTACTTC; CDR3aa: CASSELAGGTYEQYF
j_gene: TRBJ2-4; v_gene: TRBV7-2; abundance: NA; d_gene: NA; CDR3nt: TGTGCCAGCAGCCTAGCCCCAGAGGGGGACATTCAGTACTTC; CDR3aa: CASSLAPEGDIQYF
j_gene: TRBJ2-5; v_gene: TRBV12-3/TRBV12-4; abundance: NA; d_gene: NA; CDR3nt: TGTGCCAGCAGACAGGGATCGCAAGAGACCCAGTACTTC; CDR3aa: CASRQGSQETQYF
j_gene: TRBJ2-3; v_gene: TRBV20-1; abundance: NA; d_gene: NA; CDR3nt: TGCAGTGCCCGTGGATCAGGGAACACAGATACGCAGTATTTT; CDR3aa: CSARGSGNTDTQYF
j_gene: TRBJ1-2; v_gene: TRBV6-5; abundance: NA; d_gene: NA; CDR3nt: TGTGCCAGCAGTCAAACTGGGCAGAATTTCAACTATGGCTACACCTTC; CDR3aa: CASSQTGQNFNYGYTF
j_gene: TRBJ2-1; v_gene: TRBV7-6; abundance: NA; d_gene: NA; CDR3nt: TGTGCCAGCAGCTTAGATAGGGGGGGCGCTAACAATGAGCAGTTCTTC; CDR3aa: CASSLDRGGANNEQFF
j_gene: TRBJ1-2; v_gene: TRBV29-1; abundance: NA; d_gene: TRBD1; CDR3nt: TGCAGCGTGGAGACAGGGTCTAGGGGAGGCTACACCTTC; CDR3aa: CSVETGSRGGYTF
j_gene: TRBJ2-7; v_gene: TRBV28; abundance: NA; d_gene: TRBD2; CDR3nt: TGCGCCAGCAGTTTCTACGGGACTAGCCACGAGCAGTACTTC; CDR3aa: CASSFYGTSHEQYF
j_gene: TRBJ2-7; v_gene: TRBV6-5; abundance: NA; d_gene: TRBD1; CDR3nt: TGTGCCAGCAGTTACTCGGGGACAGGGATTTACGAGCAGTACTTC; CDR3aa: CASSYSGTGIYEQYF